The rows below give T cell receptor beta chains drawn from one sample of a study of T cells expressing NK-cell markers. TCRdb reanalyzed the 5' RACE reads, giving one entry per CDR3 protein sequence and no DNA. This table holds 500,000 to 700,000 distinct CDR3 sequences. The sequencing input was blood T cells: a sorted CD56 or NKG2C T cell subset, CD4+ or CD8+ T cells, or bulk PBMC T cells (not recorded which). Every receptor here comes from a man aged 18 to 35 in good health. Each CDR3 is given with its conserved first and last residue. Each record gives: J gene, V gene, CDR3 protein.

J: TRBJ2-5
V: TRBV6-5
CDR3: CASSYTSGPGETQYF

J: TRBJ2-1
V: TRBV30
CDR3: CARTFRGNEQFF

J: TRBJ1-1
V: TRBV12-3/TRBV12-4
CDR3: CASSRWTGLRAEAFF

J: TRBJ2-1
V: TRBV5-1
CDR3: CASGQGGAYNEQFF

J: TRBJ2-6
V: TRBV18
CDR3: CASHRDRGAGANVLTF

J: TRBJ1-1
V: TRBV7-2
CDR3: CASSLGGSLRGGTEAFF

J: TRBJ1-2
V: TRBV4-1
CDR3: CASSQEISVTYGYTF

J: TRBJ2-7
V: TRBV4-3
CDR3: CASSQDEGSGSYEQYF

J: TRBJ2-1
V: TRBV20-1
CDR3: CSAIPSPKAGGPLNEQFF

J: TRBJ2-5
V: TRBV12-3/TRBV12-4
CDR3: CASSLGLRQPRETQYF

J: TRBJ2-1
V: TRBV3-1
CDR3: CASSQVSSGSNNEQFF

J: TRBJ2-4
V: TRBV5-4
CDR3: CASSPGQGGKNIQYF

J: TRBJ2-5
V: TRBV27
CDR3: CASSAGTSGFETQYF

J: TRBJ2-3
V: TRBV19
CDR3: CASSTSAVGTDTQYF

J: TRBJ2-5
V: TRBV25-1
CDR3: CASSERAGGGTQYF

J: TRBJ2-1
V: TRBV2
CDR3: CASNDGNNEQFF

J: TRBJ2-2
V: TRBV6-2/TRBV6-3
CDR3: CASRMIYTGELFF

J: TRBJ2-5
V: TRBV12-3/TRBV12-4
CDR3: CASSLLGTSGGQYF

J: TRBJ2-7
V: TRBV20-1
CDR3: CSPFWWRASEQYF

J: TRBJ2-3
V: TRBV5-1
CDR3: CASSLRETGTDTQYF

J: TRBJ2-1
V: TRBV13
CDR3: CASSLGRSAYNEQFF

J: TRBJ2-2
V: TRBV29-1
CDR3: CSVSRANTGELFF

J: TRBJ1-3
V: TRBV25-1
CDR3: CASSGANRQKARPSSGNTIYF